One T cell receptor (beta chain) is described in this entry. Which antigen it targets is not known. Base-call qualities are not available, and no considerably larger clone is one nucleotide away. The data stem from a study of blood T cell repertoires in COVID-19 (dated by TCRdb to 2018 to 2021). As for the study more broadly: Samples covering the acute and convalescent phases of COVID-19 were provided by collaborators in the United States, Italy and Spain. The dataset comprised deeply sampled blood TCRbeta repertoires from subjects exposed to, actively infected with, or recovered from COVID-19. A de-identified subject ID, COVID-19 status, age in years and sex were almost always included in the sample metadata. A freely available public database, intended as a resource for researchers studying the immune response to SARS-CoV-2, is where the repertoires were released. Samples were obtained from the ongoing ImmuneRACE study (first 160 participants) and from 1,254 subjects provided by 6 global collaborators. HLA class I and class II types, where available, came from metadata supplied by the sample provider rather than from assay-based typing. The prospective study material was composed of cDNA or gDNA derived from T cells, B-cell-depleted T cells, or PBMCs. Study-wide conclusions, independent of this receptor: How much clinical and demographic metadata was included differed by source and by participant, and the metadata was provided uncurated.

Inclusive of the bounding cysteine and phenylalanine, the CDR3 is 13 residues long. The retained sequence is limited to the CDR3, 39 bases, with the frame set at the first base. In the germline V gene, CDR1 corresponds to SNHLY and CDR2 to FYNNEI. The junction carries 15 bases between V and J, which are trimmed by 8 bases and 10 bases respectively. Whole blood was collected in K2EDTA tubes by collaborating institutions according to the institutions' own protocols. Collaborator samples were shipped for TCRbeta analysis as frozen whole blood, isolated PBMCs, or DNA extracted from either sample type. The immunoSEQ Assay, a bias-controlled multiplex PCR, was used to amplify TCRbeta CDR3 regions from genomic DNA. The original pipeline was this. Nucleated cell counts per sample were estimated from amplification of reference gene primers within the assay. Sequence reads were collapsed and filtered to measure the absolute abundance of every unique TCRbeta CDR3 rearrangement. For each sample, productive Simpson clonality was calculated by taking the square root of Simpson's diversity index across productive rearrangements. Entries here come from immuneACCESS through TCRdb and include only in-frame sequences with V and J called. Some clones fail to appear in such tables; in the studies checked, an unresolved V gene covers under half of the shortfall, and the cause of the remainder is unknown. V and J calls and clone size are copied from that table; D and trimming were computed from the DNA. A total of 50,000 to 65,000 clones appear in this sample, approximately 82% of them only once. The top ten clones comprise roughly 6% of the sample.

The V and J genes are TRBV2 and TRBJ1-6; TRBD1 is perhaps the D gene, given 5 matching bases. The clonotype was recovered from a human donor in a cohort sampled during active COVID-19. Sequenced input: peripheral blood. The CDR3 sequence is CASGDSLGSPLHF. The DNA is as follows: TGTGCCAGCGGGGACTCCTTAGGGTCACCCCTCCACTTT.